This T cell receptor (beta chain) was retrieved from a study of tumor-infiltrating lymphocytes in oesophageal squamous cell carcinoma. CDR1 is WSHSY, CDR2 SAAADI, per germline. This CDR3 is built from 12 residues. V lost 8 bases to trimming and J lost 4 bases, with 10 bases between them. By share of the sample, this clonotype is medium-sized. TCRdb itself ran the PCR reads through MiXCR, one entry per CDR3 protein. The sample comprises under 25,000 distinct CDR3 sequences, around 40% of which are singletons, and about 6.8% rests with the top ten. The receptor was derived from a male donor with esophageal squamous cell carcinoma. This chain joins TRBV10-2 and TRBJ2-3; D unresolved. The sequenced sample consisted of blood. CDR3 nucleotide sequence: TGCGCCAGCGCCCCCTTTCCAGATACGCAGTATTTT. Translated, it gives CASAPFPDTQYF.